This record looks at one TCR beta chain sequence and its context. Antigen specificity is unknown. The data belong to a study of shared clonotypes between healthy human individuals. Findings and limits, study-wide: With a handful of donors compared, about 5% of naive CD4 clonotypes were shared.

CDR1 MNHNS and CDR2 SASEGT come from the germline V gene. CDR3 length equals 16 residues. V shed 4 bases and J shed 4 bases, with 17 bases lying between them. Libraries were prepared by immunoSEQ multiplex PCR; TCRdb keeps only in-frame clonotypes and omits some of them. The sample records nearly 1,000,000 clones, 60% to 85% being singletons. The clonotype originates from a young man in good health. V usage is TRBV6-1 and J usage is TRBJ1-5; D is unclear. The specimen was memory CD4+ T cells sorted from blood. Specified subset: CD45RA-negative fraction. This CDR3 is CASSGISGTHNQPQHF. The CDR3 nucleotides are TGTGCCAGCAGTGGTATTTCGGGAACCCATAATCAGCCCCAGCATTTT.